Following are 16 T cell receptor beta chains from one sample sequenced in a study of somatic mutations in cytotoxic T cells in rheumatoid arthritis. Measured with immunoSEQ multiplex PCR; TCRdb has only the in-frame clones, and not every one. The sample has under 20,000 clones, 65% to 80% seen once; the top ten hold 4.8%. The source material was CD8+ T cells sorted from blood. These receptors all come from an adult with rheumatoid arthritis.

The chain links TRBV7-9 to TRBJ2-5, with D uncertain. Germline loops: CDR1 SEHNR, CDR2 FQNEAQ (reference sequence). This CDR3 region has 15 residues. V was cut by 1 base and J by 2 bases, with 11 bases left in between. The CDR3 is CASSLVVAQQETQYF. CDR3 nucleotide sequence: TGTGCCAGCAGCTTAGTAGTCGCACAGCAAGAGACCCAGTACTTC.

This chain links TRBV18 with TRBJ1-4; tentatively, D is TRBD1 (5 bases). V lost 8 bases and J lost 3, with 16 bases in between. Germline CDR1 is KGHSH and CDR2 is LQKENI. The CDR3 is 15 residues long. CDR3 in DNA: TGTGCCAGCGCGGGGCAGGGCTCACCTAATGAAAAACTGTTTTTT. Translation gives CASAGQGSPNEKLFF.

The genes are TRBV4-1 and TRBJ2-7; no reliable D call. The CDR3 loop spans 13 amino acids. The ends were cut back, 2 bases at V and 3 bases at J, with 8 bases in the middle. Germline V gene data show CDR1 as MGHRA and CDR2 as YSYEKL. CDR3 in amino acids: CASSQRVGYEQYF. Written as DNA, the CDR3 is TGCGCCAGCAGCCAACGGGTTGGCTACGAGCAGTACTTC.

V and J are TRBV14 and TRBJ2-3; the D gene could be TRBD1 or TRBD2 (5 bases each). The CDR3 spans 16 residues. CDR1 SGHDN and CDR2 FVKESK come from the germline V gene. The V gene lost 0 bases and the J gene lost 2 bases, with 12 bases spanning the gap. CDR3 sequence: CASSQDRGAYTDTQYF. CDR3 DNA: TGTGCCAGCAGCCAAGATCGGGGCGCCTACACAGATACGCAGTATTTT.

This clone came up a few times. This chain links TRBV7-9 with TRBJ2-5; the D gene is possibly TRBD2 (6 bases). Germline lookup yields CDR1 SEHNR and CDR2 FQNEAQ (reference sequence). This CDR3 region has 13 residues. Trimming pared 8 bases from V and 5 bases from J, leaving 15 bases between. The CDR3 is CASAIGGRETQYF. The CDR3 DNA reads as TGTGCCAGCGCCATTGGGGGGAGGGAGACCCAGTACTTC. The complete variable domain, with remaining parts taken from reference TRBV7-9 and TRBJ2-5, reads DTGVSQNPRHKITKRGQNVTFRCDPISEHNRLYWYRQTLGQGPEFLTYFQNEAQLEKSRLLSDRFSAERPKGSFSTLEIQRTEQGDSAMYLCASAIGGRETQYFGPGTRLLVL.

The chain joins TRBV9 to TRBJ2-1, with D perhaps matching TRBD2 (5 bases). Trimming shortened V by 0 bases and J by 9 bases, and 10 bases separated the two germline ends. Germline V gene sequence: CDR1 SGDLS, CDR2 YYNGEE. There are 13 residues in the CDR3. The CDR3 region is CASSVGAAREQFF. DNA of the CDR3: TGTGCCAGCAGCGTAGGAGCGGCCCGTGAGCAGTTCTTC.

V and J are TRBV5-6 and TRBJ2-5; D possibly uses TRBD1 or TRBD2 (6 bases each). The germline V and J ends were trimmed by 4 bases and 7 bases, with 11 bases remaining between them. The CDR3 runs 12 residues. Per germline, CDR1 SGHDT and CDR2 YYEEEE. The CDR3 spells CASSLGGGTQYF. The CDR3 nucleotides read TGTGCCAGCAGCCTTGGAGGGGGGACCCAGTACTTC. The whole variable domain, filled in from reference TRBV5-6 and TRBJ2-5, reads DAGVTQSPTHLIKTRGQQVTLRCSPKSGHDTVSWYQQALGQGPQFIFQYYEEEERQRGNFPDRFSGHQFPNYSSELNVNALLLGDSALYLCASSLGGGTQYFGPGTRLLVL.

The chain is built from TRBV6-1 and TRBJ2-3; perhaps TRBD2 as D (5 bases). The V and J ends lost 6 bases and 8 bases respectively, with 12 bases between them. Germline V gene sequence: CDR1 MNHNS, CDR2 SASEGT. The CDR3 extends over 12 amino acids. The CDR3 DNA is TGTGCCAGCAGGGTGGAGGCGAGTACGCAGTATTTT. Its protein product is CASRVEASTQYF.

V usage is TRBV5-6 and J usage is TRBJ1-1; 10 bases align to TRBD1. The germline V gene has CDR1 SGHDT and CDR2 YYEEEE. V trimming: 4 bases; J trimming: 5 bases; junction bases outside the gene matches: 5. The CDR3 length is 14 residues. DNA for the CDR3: TGTGCCAGCAGCCCCGGGACAGGGGAAACTGAAGCTTTCTTT. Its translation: CASSPGTGETEAFF.

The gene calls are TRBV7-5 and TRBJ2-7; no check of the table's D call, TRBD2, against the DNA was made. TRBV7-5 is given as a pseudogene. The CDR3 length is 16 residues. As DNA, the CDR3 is TGTGCCAGAAGCCAGTCCCAGCGACTAAAGGCCTACGAGCAGTACTTC. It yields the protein CARSQSQRLKAYEQYF.

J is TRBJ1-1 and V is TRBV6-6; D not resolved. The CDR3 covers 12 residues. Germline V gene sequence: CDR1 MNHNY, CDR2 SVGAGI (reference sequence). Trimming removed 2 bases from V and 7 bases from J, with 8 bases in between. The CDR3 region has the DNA TGTGCCAGCAGTTACGGGTCACGTGAAGCTTTCTTT. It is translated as CASSYGSREAFF.

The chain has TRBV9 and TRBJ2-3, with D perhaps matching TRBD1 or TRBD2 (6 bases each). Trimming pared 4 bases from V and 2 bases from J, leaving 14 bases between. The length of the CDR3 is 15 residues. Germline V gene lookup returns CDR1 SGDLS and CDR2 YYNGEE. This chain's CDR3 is CASSPVGGATDTQYF. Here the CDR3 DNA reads TGTGCCAGCAGCCCAGTGGGGGGCGCCACAGATACGCAGTATTTT. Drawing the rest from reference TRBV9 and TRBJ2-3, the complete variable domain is DSGVTQTPKHLITATGQRVTLRCSPRSGDLSVYWYQQSLDQGLQFLIQYYNGEERAKGNILERFSAQQFPDLHSELNLSSLELGDSALYFCASSPVGGATDTQYFGPGTRLTVL.

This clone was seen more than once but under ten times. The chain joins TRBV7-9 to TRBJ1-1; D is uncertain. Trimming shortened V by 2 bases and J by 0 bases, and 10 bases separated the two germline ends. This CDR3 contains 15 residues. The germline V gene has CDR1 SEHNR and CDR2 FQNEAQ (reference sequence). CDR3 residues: CASSLSVGMNTEAFF. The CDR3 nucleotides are TGTGCCAGCAGCTTATCGGTGGGGATGAACACTGAAGCTTTCTTT.

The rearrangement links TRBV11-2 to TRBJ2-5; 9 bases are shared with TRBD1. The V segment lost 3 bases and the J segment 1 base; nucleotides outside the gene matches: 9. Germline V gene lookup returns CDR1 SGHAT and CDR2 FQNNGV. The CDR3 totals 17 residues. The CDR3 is CASSLGSTGGRQETQYF. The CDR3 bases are TGTGCCAGCAGCTTGGGGTCGACAGGGGGTCGCCAAGAGACCCAGTACTTC.

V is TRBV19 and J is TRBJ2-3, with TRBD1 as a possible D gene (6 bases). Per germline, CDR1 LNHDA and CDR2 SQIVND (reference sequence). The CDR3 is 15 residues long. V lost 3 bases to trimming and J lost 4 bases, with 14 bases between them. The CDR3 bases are TGTGCCAGTAGTATGGAGGTGGGACAACCAGATACGCAGTATTTT. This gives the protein CASSMEVGQPDTQYF.

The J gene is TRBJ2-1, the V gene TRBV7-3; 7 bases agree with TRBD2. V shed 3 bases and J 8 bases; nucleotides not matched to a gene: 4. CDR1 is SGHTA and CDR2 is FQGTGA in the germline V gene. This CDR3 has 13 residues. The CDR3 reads CASSFGSGDEQFF. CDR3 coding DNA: TGTGCCAGCAGCTTTGGGAGCGGGGATGAGCAGTTCTTC. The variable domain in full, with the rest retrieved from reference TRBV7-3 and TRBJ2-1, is GAGVSQTPSNKVTEKGKYVELRCDPISGHTALYWYRQSLGQGPEFLIYFQGTGAADDSGLPNDRFFAVRPEGSVSTLKIQRTERGDSAVYLCASSFGSGDEQFFGPGTRLTVL.